The 2 T cell receptor beta chains listed next were all sequenced from one sample in a study of a mutant IDH1 vaccine in newly diagnosed glioma. Which antigens these TCRs recognize remains unknown. As to time point: week 47, end of study. Every vaccine dose comprised 300 ug of mutant IDH1 20-mer peptide plus topical imiquimod. Repertoires were generated with immunoSEQ multiplex PCR, while TCRdb's copy carries only in-frame clones and drops some. The data hold around 100,000 clones, with approximately 89% observed a single time. The sample was PBMCs, taken from a glioma patient whose treatment included an IDH1 peptide vaccine. The receptors here all came from a woman between 45 and 60 years old with glioma.

Comment on this clone: In the same sample, other DNA sequences code for this CDR3. This rearrangement joins TRBV5-1 to TRBJ2-2; the D is unclear. Trimming left V 0 bases short and J 1 base short, with 1 base between. This CDR3 is built from 13 residues. CDR1 and CDR2 from the germline V gene are SGHRS and YFSETQ. The CDR3 DNA reads TGCGCCAGCAGCTTGGGGAACACCGGGGAGCTGTTTTTT. Translated, it gives CASSLGNTGELFF.

The chain joins TRBV19 to TRBJ1-6, with D possibly TRBD1 on 5 matching bases. The CDR3 runs 14 residues. V lost 6 bases, J lost 5 bases, and 11 bases lay in between. Germline lookup yields CDR1 LNHDA and CDR2 SQIVND (reference sequence). CDR3 sequence reads: CASSTGRDNSPLHF. CDR3 nucleotides: TGTGCCAGTAGCACGGGACGGGATAATTCACCCCTCCACTTT.